A single sample gave rise to the 12 T cell receptor beta chains below, sequenced in a study of vaccination effects on CD4 cells after COVID-19. Clones were read by immunoSEQ multiplex PCR, and TCRdb kept only the in-frame ones, dropping some. This sample carries tens of thousands of clones, around 70% of them seen once, and the ten largest clones take 2.2%. Their specific antigens are unknown. Culturing for roughly 9 days preceded CD4+ T cell isolation. Each participant received a vaccine that was either BNT162b2 or mRNA-1273, given as two doses. The source was CD4+ T cells from PBMCs cultured without peptide, collected after COVID-19 vaccination. The receptors come from a human donor who received a COVID-19 vaccine.

The V and J genes are TRBV6-5 and TRBJ2-2; D perhaps matches TRBD2 (7 bases). Germline V gene data show CDR1 as MNHEY and CDR2 as SVGAGI. The length of the CDR3 is 15 residues. Trimming took 5 bases from V and 5 from J, leaving 15 bases between them. For the CDR3, the DNA is TGTGCCAGCAGTCCCGAGGGGGGGAGAACCGGGGAGCTGTTTTTT. This codes for CASSPEGGRTGELFF.

V is TRBV28 and J is TRBJ2-2, with 8 bases aligning to TRBD1. Losses at the gene ends were 7 bases for V and 4 bases for J; bases not matched to a gene: 5. This CDR3 is 14 amino acids long. CDR1 is MDHEN and CDR2 is SYDVKM in the germline V gene. The CDR3 nucleotides are TGTGCCAGCATTGACAGGGGTAGCACCGGGGAGCTGTTTTTT. This gives the protein CASIDRGSTGELFF.

The V gene is TRBV6-5, the J gene TRBJ1-5, with TRBD1 as a possible D gene (6 bases). In germline, CDR1 is MNHEY, CDR2 SVGAGI. The CDR3 runs to 15 residues. Deletions cut 0 bases from V and 7 bases from J, with 13 bases between. CDR3 coding DNA: TGTGCCAGCAGTTACTCAGGGGGGCGAGGCCAGCCCCAGCATTTT. This sequence encodes CASSYSGGRGQPQHF.

This clone was picked up one time. The CDR3 DNA reads TGTGCCAGCAGCCTTTCCGGCGGGGGGGTTGATTTTGAGCAGTTCTTC. Its translation is CASSLSGGGVDFEQFF. The chain recombines TRBV7-3 with TRBJ2-1; 9 nucleotides align to TRBD2. Germline CDR1 is SGHTA and CDR2 is FQGTGA. With 5 bases clipped from V and 9 bases from J, the junction kept 14 bases outside the gene matches. The CDR3 runs 16 residues.

The chain links TRBV2 to TRBJ1-2, with D maybe TRBD1 (5 bases). The CDR3 length is 14 residues. Germline CDR1 is SNHLY and CDR2 is FYNNEI. Trimming took off 2 bases at V and 3 bases at J, with 10 bases between the two ends. The CDR3 is CASSEQGIDYGYTF. In DNA, the CDR3 is TGTGCCAGCAGTGAACAGGGTATTGACTATGGCTACACCTTC.

This chain connects TRBV4-1 to TRBJ2-4; D is unresolved. Per germline, CDR1 MGHRA and CDR2 YSYEKL. The CDR3 length is 19 residues. The V end was cut by 0 bases, the J end by 0 bases, with 18 bases between. The CDR3 here is CASSQDSIGFGKAKNIQYF. For the CDR3, the DNA is TGCGCCAGCAGCCAAGATAGTATAGGCTTCGGAAAAGCCAAAAACATTCAGTACTTC.

CDR3 sequence: CASSYPLQGRREQYV. The CDR3 bases are TGTGCCAGCAGTTACCCCTTGCAGGGCCGTAGGGAGCAGTACGTC. The rearrangement links TRBV6-2 or TRBV6-3 to TRBJ2-7, with D maybe TRBD1 (5 bases). The CDR3 loop spans 15 amino acids. Germline V gives CDR1 MNHEY, CDR2 SVGEGT. V shed 2 bases and J shed 7 bases, with 18 bases lying between them.

This rearrangement joins TRBV13 to TRBJ2-1; tentative D call: TRBD2 (6 bases). Germline CDR1 and CDR2: PRHDT and FYEKMQ (reference sequence). Trimming took 5 bases from V and 3 from J, leaving 14 bases between them. This CDR3 is 15 amino acids long. CDR3 loop: CASSPTRGSYNEQFF. The CDR3 DNA reads TGTGCCAGCAGCCCTACTCGGGGGAGCTACAATGAGCAGTTCTTC.

The gene calls are TRBV6-5 and TRBJ1-6; 9 nucleotides align to TRBD1. The CDR3 extends over 15 amino acids. CDR1 is MNHEY and CDR2 is SVGAGI in the germline V gene. V dropped 6 bases and J dropped 6; count of bases not matched to a gene: 6. DNA of the CDR3: TGTGCCAGCAGCTCCGGACAGGGGTTTAATTCACCCCTCCACTTT. Translation: CASSSGQGFNSPLHF.

This chain joins TRBV5-1 and TRBJ1-2; D gene ambiguous. Germline values: CDR1 SGHRS, CDR2 YFSETQ. The CDR3 is made up of 12 amino acids. V was clipped by 4 bases and J by 6 bases, with 10 bases between them. CDR3 coding DNA: TGCGCCAGCAGCAAAACGGCGGATGGCTACACCTTC. It codes for CASSKTADGYTF.

There are a few counts of this clone. This sequence joins TRBV12-3 or TRBV12-4 and TRBJ1-2, with 7 bases lining up with TRBD1. V gave up 5 bases and J gave up 10 bases; unmatched junction bases: 4. This CDR3 has 11 amino acids. CDR3 region: CASSTGQVYTF. DNA of the CDR3: TGTGCCAGCAGTACCGGACAGGTCTACACCTTC.

This clone was counted a few times. The chain links TRBV18 to TRBJ1-5, with a weak D call TRBD1 (5 bases). Trimming removed 2 bases at V and 7 bases at J, with 12 bases between. Germline CDR1 KGHSH, CDR2 LQKENI. This CDR3 is 14 amino acids long. CDR3 protein: CASSPFGGYQPQHF. The DNA for the CDR3 is TGTGCCAGCTCACCATTCGGGGGTTACCAGCCCCAGCATTTT.